The source of this TCR beta chain is a study of T cell repertoires in cytomegalovirus infection. Study context: Recently identified HLA-C-restricted CMV epitopes were used, and well-studied HLA-B-restricted CMV epitopes were used as well. Signatures in public TCR beta sequences pointed to both CMV infection and matching HLA type.

Study results and caveats: Using cumulative public TCR beta family frequency, the authors identified those who carried CMV together with the relevant HLA.

TCRdb re-derived calls from the reads in MiXCR, one entry per CDR3 protein. In the table there are about 700,000 distinct CDR3 sequences, 30% to 35% of which are singletons. Germline values: CDR1 MNHEY, CDR2 SMNVEV (reference sequence). Trimming took 7 bases from V and 7 from J; bases not matched to a gene: 7. The CDR3 has 14 residues. In this sample, this clonotype turned up a few times. What it binds is unknown. The receptor comes from a human donor in good health (CMV status not recorded). Some clones in this sample may be carry-over from other donors' samples. J is TRBJ1-6 and V is TRBV27; 7 bases map to TRBD1. Specimen: cultured PBMCs, collected from culture after CMV antigen stimulation. CDR3 region: CASTVTGANSPLHF. CDR3 DNA: TGTGCCAGCACTGTAACAGGGGCGAATTCACCCCTCCACTTT.